The entry below describes one T cell receptor (beta chain). Its cognate antigen is unknown. The sample comes from a study of T cells in Graves' hyperthyroidism and ophthalmopathy. Germline trimming cut 4 bases from V and 7 bases from J; bases unmatched to any gene: 12. The CDR3 contains 17 residues. Study outcomes and limitations: Among thyroid clonotypes expanded above 0.001, most also appeared in blood. Ophthalmopathy cases were set apart from stable hyperthyroidism by a 13 V-J model. Model-based prediction identified ophthalmopathy a median about 7 months prior to its onset.

It was RNA transcripts that yielded the amplified TCR beta CDR3 regions. The HTBI primer set served for first-round RT-PCR of the TCR CDR3. TCRdb ran MiXCR on the multiplex PCR reads and lists one entry per CDR3 protein. The sample shows hundreds of thousands of distinct CDR3 sequences, 12% to 15% of them seen only once. This sequence originates from a woman between 40 and 55 years old with Graves' hyperthyroidism. The specimen sequenced was blood. V and J are TRBV12-3 or TRBV12-4 and TRBJ2-1; TRBD2 matches at 11 bases. In DNA, the CDR3 is TGTGCCAGCAGTTCTGGGCTAGCGGGAGGCCCGTTGAATGAGCAGTTCTTC. Encoded protein: CASSSGLAGGPLNEQFF.